The source of this T cell receptor beta chain is a study of blood T cell repertoires in COVID-19. Study at large: The analysed material was cDNA or gDNA that came from T cells, B-cell-depleted T cells, or PBMCs.

Cohorts were assigned according to the clinical history that participants reported. Methods used by the authors: The assay estimated nucleated cells by amplifying reference gene primers. Clones were read by immunoSEQ multiplex PCR, and TCRdb kept only the in-frame ones, dropping some. The V and J calls and clone size come from that table; D and trimming were worked out from the DNA. The table shows about 210,000 clones, with roughly four fifths occurring only once. The sequenced sample was PBMCs or T cells enriched from blood (not recorded which). The source is a man in his forties who had recovered from COVID-19.

CDR3 region: CAWSRGRGQPQHF. The DNA of the CDR3 is TGTGCCTGGAGTAGGGGGCGCGGACAGCCCCAGCATTTT. This chain joins TRBV30 and TRBJ1-5; 7 nucleotides align to TRBD1. This CDR3 is built from 13 residues. In germline, CDR1 is GTSNPN, CDR2 SVGIG (reference sequence). V was pared by 2 bases and J by 7 bases, with 5 bases of the junction left unmatched. The whole variable domain, remainder taken from reference TRBV30 and TRBJ1-5, is SQTIHQWPATLVQPVGSPLSLECTVEGTSNPNLYWYRQAAGRGLQLLFYSVGIGQISSEVPQNLSASRPQDRQFILSSKKLLLSDSGFYLCAWSRGRGQPQHFGDGTRLSIL.